This entry describes one T cell receptor beta chain. The read finishes 3 residues shy of the CDR3 end, and the germline J gene is used to complete it. Prevalent HPV16 infections were excluded; only incident single HPV16 infections included. The entry originates in a study of T cells in women clearing cervical HPV infection. Study-level information: Women with histologically confirmed HPV16-related CIN3 or worse, 2 with invasive cancer, served as cases.

This CDR3 is built from 15 residues. Trimming removed 4 bases at V and 2 bases at J, with 15 bases between. The V gene's germline CDR1 is MNHEY and CDR2 SVGEGT. TCR beta CDR3 amplified by multiplex PCR from approximately 1,300 ng genomic DNA. Sequencing used immunoSEQ multiplex PCR; TCRdb keeps in-frame clones, though not all of them. The sample table includes around 39,000 clones. The specimen was blood buffy coat. The clonotype originates from a woman between 18 and 70 years old with a cervical HPV16 infection that either progressed to CIN3+ or cleared (not recorded which). The chain links TRBV6-2 or TRBV6-3 to TRBJ2-7, with TRBD1 as a possible D gene (6 bases). The DNA read from the CDR3 is TGTGCCAGCAGTTGGACAGTTGGAAGTCCCTACGAG. This encodes CASSWTVGSPYE. The whole CDR3 sequence is CASSWTVGSPYEQYF.